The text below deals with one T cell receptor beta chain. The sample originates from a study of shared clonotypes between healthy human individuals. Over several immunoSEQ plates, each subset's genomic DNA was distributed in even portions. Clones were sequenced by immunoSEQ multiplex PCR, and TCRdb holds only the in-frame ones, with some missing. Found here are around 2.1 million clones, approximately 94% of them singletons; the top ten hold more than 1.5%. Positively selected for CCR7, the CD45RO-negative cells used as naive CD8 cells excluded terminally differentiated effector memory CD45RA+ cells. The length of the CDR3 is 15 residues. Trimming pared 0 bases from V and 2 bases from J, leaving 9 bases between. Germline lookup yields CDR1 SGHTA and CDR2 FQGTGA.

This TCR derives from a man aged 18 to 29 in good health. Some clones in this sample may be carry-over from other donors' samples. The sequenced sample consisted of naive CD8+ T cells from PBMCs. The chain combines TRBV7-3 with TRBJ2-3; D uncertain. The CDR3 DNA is TGTGCCAGCAGCTTAACAGGCTTTTACACAGATACGCAGTATTTT. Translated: CASSLTGFYTDTQYF.